The entry below gives a single T cell receptor (beta chain) sequence along with its context. This sample also contains other DNA sequences that code for the same CDR3. Allocation to cohorts depended on clinical history reported by the participants. This sample is drawn from a study of blood T cell repertoires in COVID-19. Across the study: Acute and convalescent COVID-19 specimens originated in the United States, Italy and Spain.

Sequencing was performed with immunoSEQ multiplex PCR; in TCRdb, only in-frame clones are kept and a portion is missing. The table includes around 310,000 clones, about 90% detected once. The TCR comes from a man between 25 and 39 years old who had recovered from COVID-19. The sequencing sample was made of PBMCs or T cells enriched from blood (not recorded which).

CDR3 residues: CASSVAGLGNTIYF. The CDR3 DNA sequence: TGTGCCAGCAGCGTAGCAGGACTCGGAAACACCATATATTTT. The chain employs TRBV9 and TRBJ1-3; D gene ambiguous. Trimming left V 0 bases short and J 4 bases short, with 8 bases between. This CDR3 contains 14 residues. The germline V gene has CDR1 SGDLS and CDR2 YYNGEE.